Following are 21 T cell receptor beta chains from one sample sequenced in a study of blood T cell repertoires in COVID-19. Only in-frame clones appear in the TCRdb table, and some are missing; sequencing was by immunoSEQ multiplex PCR. The table records some 140,000 clones, about four fifths of them present only once. Sequencing was done on a sample of PBMCs or T cells enriched from blood (not recorded which). The receptors were sampled from a man in his forties with acute COVID-19.

The V gene is TRBV7-6, the J gene TRBJ2-3; 9 bases map to TRBD2. Per the germline V gene, CDR1 is SGHVS and CDR2 is FNYEAQ. The V and J ends lost 3 bases and 4 bases, in that order; junction bases with no gene match: 5. The CDR3 spans 15 residues. The CDR3 nucleotides read TGTGCCAGCAGCTTCGGCGGGGGGGGAGCAGATACGCAGTATTTT. Protein product: CASSFGGGGADTQYF.

The chain is built from TRBV9 and TRBJ1-1, with 10 bases identical to TRBD1. V was pared by 4 bases and J by 1 base, with 10 bases of the junction left unmatched. CDR1 is SGDLS and CDR2 is YYNGEE in the germline V gene. The CDR3 extends over 17 amino acids. CDR3 DNA sequence: TGTGCCAGCAGCCCAAATATCCGGGACAGGGGGAACACTGAAGCTTTCTTT. It translates to CASSPNIRDRGNTEAFF.

This clone was detected only a few times. This chain connects TRBV27 to TRBJ2-2; possibly TRBD1 for D (5 bases). Germline V gene data show CDR1 as MNHEY and CDR2 as SMNVEV (reference sequence). The CDR3 contains 14 residues. Trimming took off 5 bases at V and 0 bases at J, with 7 bases between the two ends. The CDR3 region is CASSSRANTGELFF. As DNA, the CDR3 is TGTGCCAGCAGTAGCAGGGCGAACACCGGGGAGCTGTTTTTT.

The CDR3 nucleotides are TGCGCCAGCAGCTTGTACAGGGAGGGTACTGAAGCTTTCTTT. Protein sequence: CASSLYREGTEAFF. This chain connects TRBV5-1 to TRBJ1-1; perhaps TRBD1 as D (6 bases). The germline gives CDR1 SGHRS, CDR2 YFSETQ. The CDR3 consists of 14 residues. V dropped 1 base and J dropped 5 bases, with 12 bases sitting between them.

V is TRBV18 and J is TRBJ1-1; no reliable D call. From germline, CDR1 is KGHSH and CDR2 LQKENI. With 3 bases removed from V and 0 bases from J, the gap between germline ends came to 11 bases. The CDR3 covers 15 residues. Here the CDR3 reads CASSPLGLLNTEAFF. CDR3 nucleotides: TGTGCCAGCTCACCCCTCGGACTCCTGAACACTGAAGCTTTCTTT.

The CDR3 nucleotides are TGTGCCAGCCGGGGGACAGGCGGCTACACCTTC. This gives the protein CASRGTGGYTF. The chain recombines TRBV2 with TRBJ1-2, with 8 bases matching TRBD1. Germline V gives CDR1 SNHLY, CDR2 FYNNEI. V lost 8 bases to trimming and J lost 8 bases; unmatched junction nucleotides: 4. The CDR3 loop spans 11 amino acids.

J is TRBJ2-7 and V is TRBV7-2; D is perhaps TRBD2 (7 bases). CDR3 length: 15 residues. Germline V gene lookup returns CDR1 SGHTA and CDR2 FQGNSA. V was pared by 1 base and J by 2 bases, with 12 bases between. The CDR3: CASSLEGGRTYEQYF. DNA for the CDR3: TGTGCCAGCAGCTTAGAGGGGGGGCGAACCTACGAGCAGTACTTC.

V is TRBV10-3 and J is TRBJ2-7; tentatively, D is TRBD2 (6 bases). The V end was cut by 0 bases, the J end by 0 bases, with 15 bases between. The CDR3 has 17 residues. Germline CDR1 ENHRY, CDR2 SYGVKD. For the CDR3, the DNA is TGTGCCATCAGTGAGTCTGTAGAACGGGGGTCCTCCTACGAGCAGTACTTC. Translating gives CAISESVERGSSYEQYF.

The V gene is TRBV7-8, the J gene TRBJ2-7; 9 nucleotides align to TRBD2. The CDR3 runs 14 residues. Germline loops: CDR1 SGHVS, CDR2 FQNEAQ. Trimming at V came to 6 bases and at J to 0 bases, leaving 3 bases not matched to a gene. DNA for the CDR3: TGTGCCAGCAGGACTAGCGGAAGCTCCTACGAGCAGTACTTC. Translating gives CASRTSGSSYEQYF.

This chain uses TRBV29-1 with TRBJ1-1; 9 nucleotides line up with TRBD1. Unmatched junction bases numbered 7, after V lost 3 bases and J lost 8 bases. The CDR3 extends over 13 amino acids. The germline V gene encodes CDR1 SQVTM and CDR2 ANQGSEA. CDR3: CSVDRRGTGEAFF. The CDR3, as DNA: TGCAGCGTTGATAGAAGGGGGACAGGGGAAGCTTTCTTT.

This clone showed up just once. This sequence joins TRBV5-4 and TRBJ1-6; D is unresolved. The germline gives CDR1 SGHNT, CDR2 YYREEE (reference sequence). Trimming stripped 4 bases from V and 10 bases from J, with 18 bases between. This CDR3 contains 15 residues. DNA for the CDR3: TGTGCCAGCAGCCGTATCGAGGTTTCTTCGTCACCCCTCCACTTT. Protein: CASSRIEVSSSPLHF.

The V call is TRBV10-1, the J call TRBJ1-1, with a tentative D call TRBD1 (6 bases). Deletions cut 4 bases from V and 5 bases from J, with 11 bases between. Germline V lookup: CDR1 WNHNN, CDR2 SYGVQD (reference sequence). This CDR3 spans 13 amino acids. CDR3 residues: CASSGTGITEAFF. CDR3 nucleotides: TGCGCCAGCAGTGGCACAGGGATTACTGAAGCTTTCTTT.

The V and J genes are TRBV11-2 and TRBJ2-7, with D possibly matching TRBD1 (5 bases). V was trimmed by 3 bases and J by 6 bases, leaving 12 bases between them. This CDR3 has 13 residues. Germline V lookup: CDR1 SGHAT, CDR2 FQNNGV. The CDR3: CASSFSGIREQYF. In DNA form, the CDR3 reads TGTGCCAGCAGCTTTTCAGGGATACGCGAGCAGTACTTC. The full variable domain, with the rest looked up from reference TRBV11-2 and TRBJ2-7, is EAGVAQSPRYKIIEKRQSVAFWCNPISGHATLYWYQQILGQGPKLLIQFQNNGVVDDSQLPKDRFSAERLKGVDSTLKIQPAKLEDSAVYLCASSFSGIREQYFGPGTRLTVT.

This chain uses TRBV30 with TRBJ2-2, with 8 bases lining up with TRBD1. The V gene's germline CDR1 is GTSNPN and CDR2 SVGIG (reference sequence). There are 14 residues in the CDR3. The V and J ends lost 5 bases and 0 bases, in that order; junction bases with no gene match: 2. For the CDR3, the DNA is TGTGCCTGGGAGACAGGGGCGAACACCGGGGAGCTGTTTTTT. It codes for CAWETGANTGELFF. Supplemented by reference TRBV30 and TRBJ2-2, the full variable domain reads SQTIHQWPATLVQPVGSPLSLECTVEGTSNPNLYWYRQAAGRGLQLLFYSVGIGQISSEVPQNLSASRPQDRQFILSSKKLLLSDSGFYLCAWETGANTGELFFGEGSRLTVL.

The gene calls are TRBV5-1 and TRBJ1-2; the D gene is possibly TRBD1 (5 bases). The CDR3 runs to 14 residues. The germline CDR1 and CDR2 sequences are SGHRS and YFSETQ. V was clipped by 0 bases and J by 1 base, with 7 bases between them. The DNA of the CDR3 is TGCGCCAGCAGCTTGGACAGGATTAACTATGGCTACACCTTC. Its protein is CASSLDRINYGYTF.

CDR3 coding DNA: TGCGCCAGCAGCCTACAGGGGTCCGATGCTGGAAACACCATATATTTT. Its protein product is CASSLQGSDAGNTIYF. The chain combines TRBV5-1 with TRBJ1-3, with TRBD1 matching over 7 bases. Germline V lookup: CDR1 SGHRS, CDR2 YFSETQ. The length of the CDR3 is 16 residues. The V and J ends lost 4 bases and 2 bases, in that order; junction bases with no gene match: 9.

The V and J genes are TRBV4-2 and TRBJ2-2; D ambiguous. Germline values: CDR1 LGHNA, CDR2 YNFKEQ. The ends were cut back, 2 bases at V and 7 bases at J, with 11 bases in the middle. This CDR3 spans 14 amino acids. The CDR3 region is CASSQRLTGGELFF. DNA of the CDR3: TGTGCCAGCAGCCAACGTCTAACGGGCGGGGAGCTGTTTTTT.

V gene TRBV2 combines with J gene TRBJ2-5; TRBD2 aligns across 9 bases. CDR1 is SNHLY, CDR2 FYNNEI, per germline. Trimming cost V 7 bases and J 5 bases; bases outside gene matches: 11. The CDR3 loop spans 15 amino acids. The CDR3: CASILREGPRETQYF. DNA for the CDR3: TGTGCCAGCATTCTGCGGGAGGGACCTCGGGAGACCCAGTACTTC.

V is TRBV14 and J is TRBJ1-2, with 12 bases fitting TRBD1. The germline CDR1 and CDR2 sequences are SGHDN and FVKESK. V lost 4 bases to trimming and J lost 8 bases; unmatched junction nucleotides: 11. The CDR3 is 16 residues long. This chain's CDR3 is CASSREGTGGRRGYTF. Written as DNA, the CDR3 is TGTGCCAGCAGCCGAGAGGGGACAGGGGGCCGCAGGGGCTACACCTTC.

The chain links TRBV5-1 to TRBJ2-7, with 10 bases matching TRBD1. The length of the CDR3 is 14 residues. The V and J ends lost 4 bases and 5 bases, in that order; junction bases with no gene match: 6. Per the germline V gene, CDR1 is SGHRS and CDR2 is YFSETQ. Here the CDR3 reads CASSLGGTGDEQYF. The CDR3 DNA reads as TGCGCCAGCAGCCTAGGCGGGACAGGGGACGAGCAGTACTTC.

The chain employs TRBV6-5 and TRBJ2-7, with D tentatively TRBD2 (5 bases). Looked up from germline, CDR1 is MNHEY and CDR2 is SVGAGI. The CDR3 has 12 residues. The V end lost 6 bases, the J end lost 6 bases, and 12 bases lay between the germline ends. CDR3 sequence: CASSRGLGEQYF. In DNA, the CDR3 is TGTGCCAGCAGCCGCGGACTGGGCGAGCAGTACTTC.